The clone carrying this T cell receptor (beta chain) was counted at least ten times. Its matching antigen is unknown. The CDR3 loop spans 13 amino acids. Germline CDR1 SQVTM, CDR2 ANQGSEA. Trimming removed 5 bases from V and 2 bases from J; junction bases left unmatched: 5. Exclusion criteria comprised other autoimmune diseases, uncontrolled infections, pregnancy or lactation in patients. The source of the sample is a study of Graves' ophthalmopathy and Graves' hyperthyroidism. Whole-study findings and limits: Blood contained most expanded thyroid clonotypes exceeding 0.001 frequency.

CDR3 regions of TCR beta were amplified from RNA transcripts. The library came from an HTBI-primed first-round RT-PCR and a second-round multiplex PCR. Using its own MiXCR run on the multiplex PCR reads, TCRdb lists one record per CDR3 protein. The table has fewer than 400,000 distinct CDR3 sequences, about a sixth seen once. V gene TRBV29-1 combines with J gene TRBJ2-7, with 8 bases aligning to TRBD1. Sequencing used peripheral blood. The sequence derives from a woman aged 18 to 35 with Graves' ophthalmopathy. For the CDR3, the DNA is TGCAGCGTTCGGGCAGGGGGCACCTACGAGCAGTACTTC. This translates into CSVRAGGTYEQYF.